This T cell receptor (beta chain) appears in the sequencing data of a study of cytomegalovirus exposure and HLA in healthy donors. PCR involved 60 Vbeta and 13 Jbeta primers. The assay was immunoSEQ multiplex PCR, and TCRdb's table has in-frame clones only and misses some. The sample shows under 250,000 clones, 82% of them seen only once. V lost 1 base and J lost 5, with 15 bases in between. The length of the CDR3 is 15 residues. Germline V gene lookup returns CDR1 SGDLS and CDR2 YYNGEE. The sequenced material came from PBMCs. The chain joins TRBV9 to TRBJ1-2; D is undetermined. The TCR originated in a middle-aged man in good health and CMV-seropositive. CDR3 amino acids: CASSVTPQWRYGYTF. In nucleotides, the CDR3 is TGTGCCAGCAGCGTAACCCCCCAGTGGCGGTATGGCTACACCTTC. The full variable domain, with the rest looked up from reference TRBV9 and TRBJ1-2, is DSGVTQTPKHLITATGQRVTLRCSPRSGDLSVYWYQQSLDQGLQFLIQYYNGEERAKGNILERFSAQQFPDLHSELNLSSLELGDSALYFCASSVTPQWRYGYTFGSGTRLTVV.